A single sample gave rise to the 32 T cell receptor beta chains below, sequenced in a study of T cell repertoires in breast cancer. During the second nested PCR, blocking oligonucleotides suppressed genes that were not paired. TCRdb reprocessed the emulsion pairing reads with MiXCR, giving one entry per CDR3 protein. Of 480 or so distinct CDR3 sequences listed, 50% were seen once; the top ten hold 65%. Paired alpha-beta TCRs of CD8+ T cells were analyzed by expanded emulsion RT-PCR. Specimen: CD8+ T cells. These TCRs come from a pool of human donors with breast cancer or a healthy control (not recorded which).

The V and J genes are TRBV7-9 and TRBJ1-6; 11 nucleotides match TRBD1. The length of the CDR3 is 14 residues. CDR1 and CDR2 (germline): SEHNR, FQNEAQ (reference sequence). Trimming removed 3 bases from V and 9 bases from J; junction bases left unmatched: 1. The CDR3 sequence is CASSFGTGGSPLHF. CDR3 in DNA: TGTGCCAGCAGCTTCGGGACAGGGGGTTCACCCCTCCACTTT.

About this clonotype itself: A read error may produce the germline difference seen at one junction end. This chain joins TRBV6-2 or TRBV6-3 and TRBJ2-1, with TRBD2 identical over 8 bases. Germline V gene sequence: CDR1 MNHEY, CDR2 SVGEGT. CDR3 length: 14 amino acids. The CDR3: CASNGRDINNERSF. CDR3 nucleotides: TGCGCCAGCAACGGGAGGGACATTAACAATGAGCGGTCCTTC.

The rearrangement uses TRBV19 and TRBJ2-4; D tentatively reads TRBD1 or TRBD2 (5 bases each). In germline, CDR1 is LNHDA, CDR2 SQIVND (reference sequence). This CDR3 region has 16 residues. Trimming left V 6 bases short and J 0 bases short, with 15 bases between. CDR3 residues: CASRRGTMSAKNIQYF. CDR3 coding DNA: TGTGCCAGTAGGAGAGGGACGATGTCAGCCAAAAACATTCAGTACTTC.

This clonotype was detected only once. This chain's CDR3 is CASSLVGMGTEAFF. The CDR3, as DNA: TGTGCCAGCAGCTTAGTCGGGATGGGGACTGAAGCTTTCTTT. The genes are TRBV7-9 and TRBJ1-1; D gene uncertain. Trimming removed 1 base from V and 5 bases from J, with 11 bases in between. The V gene's germline CDR1 is SEHNR and CDR2 FQNEAQ (reference sequence). The CDR3 totals 14 residues.

The chain carries TRBV7-2 and TRBJ2-5, with a possible D match to TRBD2 (6 bases). CDR3 length equals 15 residues. The V and J ends lost 0 bases and 11 bases respectively, with 19 bases between them. CDR1 and CDR2 from the germline V gene are SGHTA and FQGNSA. Here the CDR3 reads CASSLADGGWGKQYF. In DNA, the CDR3 is TGTGCCAGCAGCTTAGCGGATGGGGGGTGGGGGAAACAGTACTTC.

The chain combines TRBV9 with TRBJ2-3; possibly TRBD1 or TRBD2 for D (5 bases each). The germline CDR1 and CDR2 sequences are SGDLS and YYNGEE. CDR3 length equals 19 residues. Between the trimmed V and J ends, which lost 1 base and 0 bases, there was a span of 21 bases. CDR3 residues: CASSVSLRGAGPSTDTQYF. CDR3 bases: TGTGCCAGCAGCGTAAGCTTGAGAGGGGCTGGGCCTAGCACAGATACGCAGTATTTT.

By share, this clonotype counts as large. The chain uses TRBV28 and TRBJ2-7; 8 bases map to TRBD2. J lost 5 bases, V lost 7 bases, and 10 bases had no gene match. This CDR3 has 14 amino acids. The germline CDR1 and CDR2 sequences are MDHEN and SYDVKM. The CDR3 DNA reads TGTGCCAGCAATTCCCCGGGGGGGTTTAACGAGCAGTACTTC. Protein sequence: CASNSPGGFNEQYF.

The rearrangement joins TRBV7-6 to TRBJ2-7; 7 nucleotides line up with TRBD1. The junction had 6 bases not matched to a gene; V was cut back by 5 bases and J by 5 bases. Germline V gene sequence: CDR1 SGHVS, CDR2 FNYEAQ. CDR3 length: 13 amino acids. The CDR3 spells CASSAYRGNEQYF. CDR3 coding DNA: TGTGCCAGCAGCGCCTACAGGGGAAACGAGCAGTACTTC.

Comment on this clonotype: One junction end does not reproduce the germline sequence, and a read error may be involved. V usage is TRBV7-3 and J usage is TRBJ1-1, with 10 nucleotides matching TRBD1. CDR3 length equals 15 residues. From germline, CDR1 is SGHTA and CDR2 FQGTGA. This CDR3 reads CASSSTGGMNIEAFF. CDR3 nucleotides: TGTGCCAGCAGCTCGACAGGGGGCATGAACATTGAAGCTTTCTTT.

The chain couples TRBV7-3 to TRBJ1-1, with no clear D. Germline V gives CDR1 SGHTA, CDR2 FQGTGA. This CDR3 is 13 amino acids long. Trimming pared 2 bases from V and 0 bases from J, leaving 4 bases between. CDR3 in amino acids: CASSLQVNTEAFF. CDR3 DNA sequence: TGTGCCAGCAGCTTACAGGTGAACACTGAAGCTTTCTTT.

This clonotype was seen many times. The rearrangement joins TRBV7-3 to TRBJ1-5; no clear D gene. The germline V gene encodes CDR1 SGHTA and CDR2 FQGTGA. The CDR3 covers 12 residues. The germline V and J ends were trimmed by 3 bases and 5 bases, with 5 bases remaining between them. DNA for the CDR3: TGTGCCAGCAGCTTCGCAGATCAGCCCCAGCATTTT. It yields the protein CASSFADQPQHF.

This clonotype was detected only a few times. A read error is likely, as this CDR3 ends without the conserved phenylalanine or tryptophan. The chain employs TRBV6-1 and TRBJ2-7; TRBD1 is a possible D gene (5 bases). The CDR3 is made up of 14 amino acids. Per germline, CDR1 MNHNS and CDR2 SASEGT. V dropped 3 bases and J dropped 2 bases, with 11 bases sitting between them. The CDR3 protein is CASSDTGGPYEQYL. The CDR3 coding sequence is TGTGCCAGCAGTGACACAGGTGGCCCCTACGAGCAGTACCTC.

This clonotype ranks as medium-sized. The rearrangement uses TRBV10-1 and TRBJ1-4; D may be TRBD1 (6 bases). Trimming left V 4 bases short and J 12 bases short, with 12 bases between. Germline V CDR1 and CDR2: WNHNN, SYGVQD (reference sequence). The CDR3 consists of 12 residues. The CDR3 region is CASSADRSELFF. In nucleotides, the CDR3 is TGCGCCAGCAGTGCAGACAGGTCTGAACTGTTTTTT.

This clonotype has a single count. The chain links TRBV7-7 to TRBJ2-3, with D perhaps matching TRBD1 (6 bases). The germline V gene has CDR1 SSHAT and CDR2 FNYEAQ (reference sequence). CDR3 size: 17 residues. The V end was cut by 2 bases, the J end by 7 bases, with 22 bases between. The CDR3 coding sequence is TGTGCCAGCAGCTTATCAACCGCAGGACAGCGAAAAAATACGCAGTATTTT. Its translation: CASSLSTAGQRKNTQYF.

With respect to this clonotype: This could be a read error, since a much larger clone is one nucleotide away. V and J are TRBV7-3 and TRBJ1-6; D perhaps matches TRBD1 (5 bases). This CDR3 spans 17 amino acids. CDR1 is SGHTA, CDR2 FQGTGA, per germline. V shed 0 bases and J shed 0 bases, with 9 bases lying between them. CDR3 region: CASSLTEGSSYNSPLHF. DNA for the CDR3: TGTGCCAGCAGCTTAACAGAGGGGAGCTCCTATAATTCACCCCTCCACTTT.

This clonotype is categorized as medium-sized (0.01 to 0.1%). This chain uses TRBV6-9 with TRBJ2-7; D not resolved. The CDR3 length is 12 residues. V was pared by 6 bases and J by 0 bases, with 6 bases between. From germline, CDR1 is MNHGY and CDR2 SVAAGI. The CDR3 DNA sequence: TGTGCCAGCAGGTTACCCTCCTACGAGCAGTACTTC. Its translation is CASRLPSYEQYF.

Details on this clonotype: The CDR3 does not end in the conserved phenylalanine or tryptophan, so this is likely a read error. This chain links TRBV7-2 with TRBJ1-5; D might be TRBD1 (5 bases). This CDR3 contains 16 residues. Per the germline V gene, CDR1 is SGHTA and CDR2 is FQGNSA. The V end lost 3 bases, the J end lost 4 bases, and 16 bases lay between the germline ends. The CDR3 sequence is CASSFEGSRINQPQHS. The CDR3, as DNA: TGTGCCAGCAGCTTTGAGGGGTCAAGGATTAATCAGCCCCAGCATTCT.

This clonotype appeared a few times. The rearrangement uses TRBV28 and TRBJ2-2; 7 bases match TRBD1. The V and J ends lost 2 bases and 2 bases, in that order; junction bases with no gene match: 2. The length of the CDR3 is 15 residues. Germline assignment: CDR1 MDHEN and CDR2 SYDVKM. The CDR3 spells CASSLAGGNTGELFF. CDR3 bases: TGTGCCAGCAGTTTAGCAGGGGGAAACACCGGGGAGCTGTTTTTT.

In its sample, this clonotype is hyperexpanded. At one end, the junction sequence differs from germline, possibly due to a read error. The rearrangement joins TRBV28 to TRBJ1-5; 9 nucleotides align to TRBD1. This CDR3 has 15 amino acids. The germline CDR1 and CDR2 sequences are MDHEN and SYDVKM. CDR3: CASSSGQGSNQPQHF. The CDR3 nucleotides read TGTGCCAGTAGTTCGGGACAGGGAAGCAATCAGCCCCAGCATTTT. The variable domain in full, with the rest retrieved from reference TRBV28 and TRBJ1-5, is DVKVTQSSRYLVKRTGEKVFLECVQDMDHENMFWYRQDPGLGLRLIYFSYDVKMKEKGDIPEGYSVSREKKERFSLILESASTNQTSMYLCASSSGQGSNQPQHFGDGTRLSIL.

On this clonotype: The junction departs from germline at one end; a sequencing error may be responsible. This chain uses TRBV6-1 with TRBJ2-1; D is perhaps TRBD2 (6 bases). Germline CDR1 and CDR2: MNHNS and SASEGT. This CDR3 is 14 amino acids long. In nucleotides, the CDR3 is TGTGCCGGCAACGGGAGTGCCATTAACAATGAACAGTTCTTC. This gives the protein CAGNGSAINNEQFF.

This clonotype was detected a few times. V and J are TRBV6-1 and TRBJ2-5; maybe TRBD2 (6 bases). The CDR3 spans 14 residues. Germline assignment: CDR1 MNHNS and CDR2 SASEGT. V lost 6 bases, J lost 3 bases, and 14 bases lay in between. CDR3 sequence reads: CASRPLATKETQYF. CDR3 bases: TGTGCCAGCAGGCCTCTAGCGACCAAAGAGACCCAGTACTTC.

The V call is TRBV7-2, the J call TRBJ2-7; TRBD2 matches at 8 bases. V shed 3 bases and J 7 bases; nucleotides not matched to a gene: 14. Germline CDR1 is SGHTA and CDR2 is FQGNSA. CDR3 size: 16 residues. The CDR3: CASSFWRGAKGNEQYF. In DNA form, the CDR3 reads TGTGCCAGCAGCTTTTGGCGGGGGGCTAAGGGGAATGAGCAGTACTTC.

Turning to this clonotype: Its ends do not fully match the called genes, so a read error is possible. The J gene is TRBJ1-2, the V gene TRBV19; D not resolved. The germline V gene has CDR1 LNHDA and CDR2 SQIVND (reference sequence). The CDR3 runs 15 residues. The CDR3 spells CASSIGLVGGYGYAF. The CDR3 bases are TGTGCCAGTAGTATAGGTCTGGTTGGTGGCTATGGCTACGCCTTC.

This clonotype is large. The chain couples TRBV7-2 to TRBJ1-2, with TRBD1 matching 7 bases. Germline lookup yields CDR1 SGHTA and CDR2 FQGNSA. The CDR3 spans 14 residues. V lost 1 base and J lost 6; bases outside the gene matches: 5. The CDR3 nucleotides are TGTGCCAGCAGCTTAGTAAAGGGGGCGCATGGCTACACCTTC. Translated: CASSLVKGAHGYTF. The variable domain in full, with the rest retrieved from reference TRBV7-2 and TRBJ1-2, is GAGVSQSPSNKVTEKGKDVELRCDPISGHTALYWYRQSLGQGLEFLIYFQGNSAPDKSGLPSDRFSAERTGGSVSTLTIQRTQQEDSAVYLCASSLVKGAHGYTFGSGTRLTVV.

This clonotype is hyperexpanded by share. V is TRBV6-5 and J is TRBJ2-7; 10 bases line up with TRBD1. Per the germline V gene, CDR1 is MNHEY and CDR2 is SVGAGI. The V segment lost 1 base and the J segment 3 bases; nucleotides outside the gene matches: 0. The CDR3 consists of 14 residues. The CDR3 sequence is CASSYWTGGYEQYF. The CDR3 DNA is TGTGCCAGCAGTTACTGGACAGGGGGCTACGAGCAGTACTTC.

The chain combines TRBV7-3 with TRBJ2-2; D call uncertain. Trimming removed 1 base from V and 4 bases from J, with 7 bases in between. Germline V lookup: CDR1 SGHTA, CDR2 FQGTGA. The CDR3 totals 14 residues. The CDR3: CASSLNELTGELFF. DNA of the CDR3: TGTGCCAGCAGCTTAAACGAGCTCACCGGGGAGCTGTTTTTT.

Comments on this clonotype: One end of the junction is discordant with germline, which a read error may explain. V and J are TRBV7-2 and TRBJ2-7; 8 nucleotides line up with TRBD2. This CDR3 contains 16 residues. Germline loops: CDR1 SGHTA, CDR2 FQGNSA. This CDR3 reads CASSLWRGANWNEQHF. The CDR3, as DNA: TGTGCCAGCAGCCTTTGGCGGGGGGCTAATTGGAATGAGCAGCACTTC.

This clonotype was recorded a few times. A read error may account for a junction end that differs from germline. The chain has TRBV28 and TRBJ2-7; 7 nucleotides line up with TRBD1. This CDR3 contains 15 residues. Per germline, CDR1 MDHEN and CDR2 SYDVKM. The CDR3 nucleotides read TGTGCCAGCAGCTTCGCTAGGGACAGCTCCTACGAGAAGGACTTC. It is translated as CASSFARDSSYEKDF.

This clonotype rates as medium-sized. The rearrangement joins TRBV7-9 to TRBJ1-6; the D gene is possibly TRBD1 (5 bases). The CDR3 contains 15 residues. Trimming pared 3 bases from V and 7 bases from J, leaving 13 bases between. The germline gives CDR1 SEHNR, CDR2 FQNEAQ (reference sequence). The CDR3 nucleotides read TGTGCCAGCAGCTTTACAGGAACCACAAATTCACCCCTCCACTTT. Its translation: CASSFTGTTNSPLHF.

This clonotype came up a few times. CDR3 sequence (DNA): TGTGCCAGCAGCCGACAGGGGAATGAGCAGTACTTC. This gives the protein CASSRQGNEQYF. This chain joins TRBV7-6 and TRBJ2-7; 8 nucleotides match TRBD1. Per the germline V gene, CDR1 is SGHVS and CDR2 is FNYEAQ. CDR3 length: 12 amino acids. Trimming took 5 bases from V and 7 from J; bases not matched to a gene: 4.

This clonotype is medium-sized (0.01 to 0.1%) within its sample. At one end the junction does not follow the germline gene, possibly because of a read error. The chain recombines TRBV6-1 with TRBJ2-1; 8 bases map to TRBD1. There are 16 residues in the CDR3. Germline values: CDR1 MNHNS, CDR2 SASEGT. The CDR3 loop reads CASSEAETGAYNEQFF. The CDR3 coding sequence is TGTGCCAGCAGTGAAGCTGAGACAGGGGCCTACAATGAGCAGTTCTTT.

The sample holds a few counts of this clonotype. The chain recombines TRBV6-8 with TRBJ2-3, with 7 bases that match TRBD1. Germline CDR1 is MNHGY and CDR2 is SAAAGT. This CDR3 is 15 amino acids long. The J segment lost 4 bases and the V segment lost 7 bases, leaving 11 bases of the junction unmatched. As DNA, the CDR3 is TGTGCCAGCACCAAAGGGCGACAGGGTTCAGATACGCAGTATTTT. It codes for CASTKGRQGSDTQYF.